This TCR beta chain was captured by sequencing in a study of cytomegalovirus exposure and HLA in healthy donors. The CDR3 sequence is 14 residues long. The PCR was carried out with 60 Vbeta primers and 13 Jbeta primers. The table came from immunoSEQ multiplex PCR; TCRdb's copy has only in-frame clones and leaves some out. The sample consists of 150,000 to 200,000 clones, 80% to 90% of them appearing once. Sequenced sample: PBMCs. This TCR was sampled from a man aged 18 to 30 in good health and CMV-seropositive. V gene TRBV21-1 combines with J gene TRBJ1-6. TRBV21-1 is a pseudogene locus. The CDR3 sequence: CASARYSYNSPLHF. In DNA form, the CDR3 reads TGTGCCAGCGCGAGGTATTCCTATAATTCACCCCTCCACTTT.